This T cell receptor (beta chain) was sequenced in a study of blood T cell repertoires in COVID-19. Background on the study: Material from acute and convalescent COVID-19 was sourced from the United States, Italy and Spain. PBMCs, B-cell-depleted T cells, or T cells were the source of the cDNA or gDNA that made up the material.

V dropped 3 bases and J dropped 0 bases, with 7 bases sitting between them. This CDR3 has 14 amino acids. The germline CDR1 and CDR2 sequences are SEHNR and FQNEAQ (reference sequence). Original handling: Amplification from reference gene primers served as the basis for estimated nucleated cell counts. Clones were sequenced by immunoSEQ multiplex PCR, and TCRdb holds only the in-frame ones, with some missing. V and J calls and clone size are those listed in that table; D and trimming were worked out from the DNA. Among some 260,000 clones listed, approximately 91% were seen once. In its sample, this clone was seen once.

The rearrangement links TRBV7-9 to TRBJ2-3, with D unresolved. The sequenced sample was peripheral blood. The sequence was collected from a woman aged 40 to 50 who had recovered from COVID-19. The CDR3 DNA follows: TGTGCCAGCAGCTTGACACTTAGCACAGATACGCAGTATTTT. It codes for CASSLTLSTDTQYF.